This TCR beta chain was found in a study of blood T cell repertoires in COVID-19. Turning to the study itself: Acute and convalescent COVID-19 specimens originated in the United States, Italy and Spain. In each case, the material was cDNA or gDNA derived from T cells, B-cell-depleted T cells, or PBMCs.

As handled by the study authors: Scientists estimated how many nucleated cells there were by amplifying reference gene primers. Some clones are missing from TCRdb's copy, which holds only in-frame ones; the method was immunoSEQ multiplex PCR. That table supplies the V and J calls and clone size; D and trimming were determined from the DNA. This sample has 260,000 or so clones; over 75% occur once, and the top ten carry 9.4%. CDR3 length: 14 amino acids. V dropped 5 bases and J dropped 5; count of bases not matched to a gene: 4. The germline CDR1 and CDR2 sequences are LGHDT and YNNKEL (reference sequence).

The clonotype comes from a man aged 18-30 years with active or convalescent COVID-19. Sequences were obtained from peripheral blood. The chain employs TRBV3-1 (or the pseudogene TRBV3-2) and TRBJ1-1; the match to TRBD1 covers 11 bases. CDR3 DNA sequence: TGTGCCAGCAGCGGGACAGGGGGAGGTACTGAAGCTTTCTTT. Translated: CASSGTGGGTEAFF.